Presented here are 27 T cell receptor beta chains from one specimen sequenced in a study of T-cell reconstitution after alpha-beta-depleted transplantation in children. During its preparation, the TCRbeta library received unique molecular identifiers. TCRdb itself ran the PCR reads through MiXCR, one entry per CDR3 protein. The sample holds about 92,000 distinct CDR3 sequences, roughly an eighth seen once. The starting material was PBMCs from the stem cell graft donor, obtained from the stem cell graft. These TCRs come from a human donor who donated a stem cell graft to a child with inherited bone marrow failure.

This clonotype was observed many times. The chain links TRBV10-3 to TRBJ1-4, with D possibly TRBD1 on 6 matching bases. CDR3 size: 15 residues. Per germline, CDR1 ENHRY and CDR2 SYGVKD. V was trimmed by 3 bases and J by 5 bases, leaving 13 bases between them. CDR3 residues: CAISDRQDPNEKLFF. The DNA of the CDR3 is TGTGCCATCAGTGACCGACAGGATCCAAATGAAAAACTGTTTTTT.

This chain joins TRBV2 and TRBJ1-4; D may be TRBD1 (5 bases). This CDR3 region has 14 residues. Germline CDR1 and CDR2: SNHLY and FYNNEI. Deletions cut 3 bases from V and 7 bases from J, with 12 bases between. CDR3 loop: CASSETVASEKLFF. CDR3 nucleotides: TGTGCCAGCAGTGAGACAGTCGCCAGTGAAAAACTGTTTTTT.

V is TRBV9 and J is TRBJ2-3; tentatively, D is TRBD1 (6 bases). Per germline, CDR1 SGDLS and CDR2 YYNGEE. The V end was cut by 3 bases, the J end by 7 bases, with 18 bases between. The CDR3 loop spans 15 amino acids. The CDR3 region is CASSGAEERGYTQYF. CDR3 bases: TGTGCCAGCAGCGGGGCGGAAGAAAGGGGGTATACGCAGTATTTT.

Ten or more counts support this clonotype. The chain carries TRBV6-5 and TRBJ2-7; 9 nucleotides agree with TRBD1. The ends lost 5 bases at V and 3 bases at J; junction bases unmatched: 5. The germline gives CDR1 MNHEY, CDR2 SVGAGI. This CDR3 has 14 residues. The CDR3 spells CASSNRDRVYEQYF. CDR3 bases: TGTGCCAGCAGTAACCGGGACAGGGTCTACGAGCAGTACTTC.

The chain employs TRBV6-6 and TRBJ2-5, with D tentatively TRBD1 (5 bases). This CDR3 spans 14 amino acids. Germline V gene sequence: CDR1 MNHNY, CDR2 SVGAGI (reference sequence). V lost 1 base and J 4 bases, leaving 10 bases between the germline ends. The CDR3 coding sequence is TGTGCCAGCAGTTACTATAGGCAGGGAGAGACCCAGTACTTC. Encoded protein: CASSYYRQGETQYF.

This clonotype was observed at least ten times. This chain uses TRBV11-2 with TRBJ2-5; 8 bases agree with TRBD1. CDR1 and CDR2 from the germline V gene are SGHAT and FQNNGV. The J segment lost 4 bases and the V segment lost 1 base, leaving 8 bases of the junction unmatched. The CDR3 runs 16 residues. The CDR3 protein is CASSLASGQGTETQYF. The CDR3 nucleotides read TGTGCCAGCAGCTTAGCGTCTGGACAGGGTACAGAGACCCAGTACTTC.

In its sample, this clonotype was seen many times. This chain links TRBV5-1 with TRBJ1-2; D gene uncertain. This CDR3 is built from 15 residues. The V gene lost 4 bases and the J gene lost 3 bases, with 16 bases spanning the gap. Germline loops: CDR1 SGHRS, CDR2 YFSETQ. In nucleotides, the CDR3 is TGCGCCAGCAGCCTCCTTGGGGTATGGGACTATGGCTACACCTTC. Its protein product is CASSLLGVWDYGYTF.

This clonotype was counted many times. The chain couples TRBV7-2 to TRBJ2-1; 16 nucleotides match TRBD2. With 5 bases clipped from V and 3 bases from J, the junction kept 10 bases outside the gene matches. The germline V gene encodes CDR1 SGHTA and CDR2 FQGNSA. The CDR3 is made up of 19 amino acids. The CDR3 loop is CASSRSGTSGRALYNEQFF. CDR3 in DNA: TGTGCCAGCAGCCGCTCCGGGACTAGCGGGAGGGCCCTCTACAATGAGCAGTTCTTC.

This clonotype appeared many times. The chain carries TRBV20-1 and TRBJ1-1; D possibly corresponds to TRBD1 (5 bases). The CDR3 contains 15 residues. From germline, CDR1 is DFQATT and CDR2 SNEGSKA (reference sequence). The V gene lost 2 bases and the J gene lost 0 bases, with 13 bases spanning the gap. The CDR3 loop reads CSARRAQGVNTEAFF. CDR3 in DNA: TGCAGTGCTAGAAGGGCCCAGGGTGTGAACACTGAAGCTTTCTTT.

This clonotype was seen many times. V usage is TRBV7-2 and J usage is TRBJ2-7; a possible D gene is TRBD1 (6 bases). The CDR3 runs 13 residues. V lost 3 bases, J lost 7 bases, and 13 bases lay in between. CDR1 SGHTA and CDR2 FQGNSA come from the germline V gene. As DNA, the CDR3 is TGTGCCAGCAGCTTTACCGGGACAACAGAGCAGTACTTC. Translation gives CASSFTGTTEQYF. The complete variable domain, with remaining parts taken from reference TRBV7-2 and TRBJ2-7, reads GAGVSQSPSNKVTEKGKDVELRCDPISGHTALYWYRQSLGQGLEFLIYFQGNSAPDKSGLPSDRFSAERTGGSVSTLTIQRTQQEDSAVYLCASSFTGTTEQYFGPGTRLTVT.

This clonotype was counted at least ten times. The V and J genes are TRBV7-2 and TRBJ2-5, with D tentatively TRBD2 (6 bases). CDR1 and CDR2 (germline): SGHTA, FQGNSA. Trimming took 5 bases from V and 7 from J, leaving 17 bases between them. The CDR3 covers 14 residues. CDR3: CASSPNGGARTQYF. As DNA, the CDR3 is TGTGCCAGCAGCCCCAACGGGGGTGCGAGGACCCAGTACTTC.

This clonotype came up many times. This sequence joins TRBV28 and TRBJ1-4; tentative D call: TRBD1 (6 bases). This CDR3 contains 15 residues. The V end lost 4 bases, the J end lost 4 bases, and 13 bases lay between the germline ends. CDR1 and CDR2 (germline): MDHEN, SYDVKM. This CDR3 is CASSYRASLNEKLFF. The CDR3 bases are TGTGCCAGCAGTTACAGGGCCTCTCTTAATGAAAAACTGTTTTTT.

This clonotype was picked up many times. The CDR3 protein is CASSQDGNRWEGYTF. CDR3 DNA: TGTGCCAGCAGCCAAGACGGGAACAGGTGGGAGGGCTACACCTTC. The V and J genes are TRBV4-2 and TRBJ1-2; D may be TRBD1 (5 bases). The CDR3 sequence is 15 residues long. The germline gives CDR1 LGHNA, CDR2 YNFKEQ. The V end lost 0 bases, the J end lost 8 bases, and 16 bases lay between the germline ends.

This clonotype was found many times. V gene TRBV3-1 combines with J gene TRBJ2-7, with D uncertain. Germline V gene lookup returns CDR1 LGHDT and CDR2 YNNKEL (reference sequence). The CDR3 loop spans 14 amino acids. V lost 1 base and J lost 0, with 7 bases in between. In DNA form, the CDR3 reads TGTGCCAGCAGCCAAGTTTCAATCTCCTACGAGCAGTACTTC. Residues: CASSQVSISYEQYF.

Ten or more counts support this clonotype. The chain uses TRBV20-1 and TRBJ2-1, with D possibly being TRBD2 (6 bases). V lost 8 bases to trimming and J lost 2 bases, with 10 bases between them. The germline V gene has CDR1 DFQATT and CDR2 SNEGSKA (reference sequence). The CDR3 extends over 12 amino acids. CDR3 nucleotides: TGCAGTCTTATAGCGGCCTACAATGAGCAGTTCTTC. Residues: CSLIAAYNEQFF.

The rearrangement joins TRBV19 to TRBJ1-5, with 8 positions matching TRBD1. Germline lookup yields CDR1 LNHDA and CDR2 SQIVND (reference sequence). This CDR3 has 13 residues. With V trimmed by 5 bases and J by 11 bases, 8 bases remained unmatched. The CDR3 spells CASSGTGLSAQHF. As DNA, the CDR3 is TGTGCCAGTAGTGGGACAGGCCTGTCCGCCCAGCATTTT.

This clonotype has a count of ten or more. This chain connects TRBV5-6 to TRBJ1-1; the D is unclear. Per the germline V gene, CDR1 is SGHDT and CDR2 is YYEEEE. Trimming took off 1 base at V and 9 bases at J, with 13 bases between the two ends. This CDR3 is built from 13 residues. CDR3 loop: CASSLSPETKAFF. CDR3 bases: TGTGCCAGCAGCTTGTCGCCAGAAACTAAAGCTTTCTTT. The full variable domain, in which reference TRBV5-6 and TRBJ1-1 provide the parts outside the CDR3, is DAGVTQSPTHLIKTRGQQVTLRCSPKSGHDTVSWYQQALGQGPQFIFQYYEEEERQRGNFPDRFSGHQFPNYSSELNVNALLLGDSALYLCASSLSPETKAFFGQGTRLTVV.

This clonotype was recorded at least ten times. The rearrangement uses TRBV7-2 and TRBJ2-3; 7 bases are a match to TRBD2. This CDR3 comprises 13 residues. Trimming at V came to 3 bases and at J to 6 bases, leaving 3 bases not matched to a gene. Germline assignment: CDR1 SGHTA and CDR2 FQGNSA. The CDR3 DNA reads as TGTGCCAGCAGCTTTACTAGCGATGATACGCAGTATTTT. It codes for CASSFTSDDTQYF.

This clonotype appeared many times. V and J are TRBV25-1 and TRBJ2-3; D is undetermined. The CDR3 length is 12 residues. The germline V gene has CDR1 MGHDK and CDR2 SYGVNS. V lost 5 bases, J lost 3 bases, and 6 bases lay in between. Here the CDR3 reads CASSPRTDTQYF. CDR3 nucleotides: TGTGCCAGCAGTCCCCGAACAGATACGCAGTATTTT.

This clonotype has a count of ten or more. The chain combines TRBV7-8 with TRBJ2-5; D possibly uses TRBD1 or TRBD2 (5 bases each). This CDR3 has 12 amino acids. Trimming left V 5 bases short and J 4 bases short, with 8 bases between. Germline lookup yields CDR1 SGHVS and CDR2 FQNEAQ. The CDR3 DNA follows: TGTGCCAGCAGCCAGAGGGGAGAGACCCAGTACTTC. It is translated as CASSQRGETQYF.

This clonotype was recorded many times. The chain carries TRBV12-3 or TRBV12-4 and TRBJ2-3; no reliable D call. The CDR3 has 12 residues. V gave up 5 bases and J gave up 7 bases, with 10 bases separating them. CDR3 nucleotide sequence: TGTGCCAGCAGTCCAGTGGGATATACGCAGTATTTT. Protein: CASSPVGYTQYF.

There are many counts of this clonotype. This sequence joins TRBV7-9 and TRBJ2-1; D unresolved. Germline loops: CDR1 SEHNR, CDR2 FQNEAQ (reference sequence). The CDR3 runs to 13 residues. V lost 1 base and J 6 bases, leaving 7 bases between the germline ends. CDR3 loop: CASSLVVVNEQFF. CDR3 bases: TGTGCCAGCAGCTTAGTGGTGGTCAATGAGCAGTTCTTC.

The chain employs TRBV20-1 and TRBJ1-6; perhaps TRBD1 as D (5 bases). The CDR3 covers 11 residues. The V end was cut by 3 bases, the J end by 10 bases, with 7 bases between. CDR1 and CDR2 from the germline V gene are DFQATT and SNEGSKA (reference sequence). The CDR3 nucleotides read TGCAGTGCTAGCGGGGGATCACCCCTCCACTTT. It yields the protein CSASGGSPLHF.

This clonotype was found many times. The chain couples TRBV29-1 to TRBJ2-1, with 8 bases identical to TRBD1. The CDR3 loop spans 12 amino acids. Germline V gene sequence: CDR1 SQVTM, CDR2 ANQGSEA. V lost 7 bases, J lost 9 bases, and 8 bases stayed unmatched. This chain's CDR3 is CSAETGVGEQFF. CDR3 nucleotides: TGCAGCGCCGAGACAGGGGTGGGTGAGCAGTTCTTC.

This clonotype was seen at least ten times. The chain is built from TRBV20-1 and TRBJ2-7, with 9 nucleotides matching TRBD2. The ends lost 6 bases at V and 0 bases at J; junction bases unmatched: 12. There are 16 residues in the CDR3. Germline lookup yields CDR1 DFQATT and CDR2 SNEGSKA (reference sequence). CDR3 sequence reads: CSAQTVVAGASYEQYF. CDR3 sequence (DNA): TGCAGTGCGCAGACGGTGGTAGCGGGGGCCTCCTACGAGCAGTACTTC.

This clonotype was found many times. V and J are TRBV12-3 or TRBV12-4 and TRBJ2-2; D is ambiguous. Trimming left V 6 bases short and J 1 base short, with 3 bases between. This CDR3 comprises 12 residues. The CDR3 region has the DNA TGTGCCAGCAGCCTGAACACCGGGGAGCTGTTTTTT. This sequence encodes CASSLNTGELFF.

The CDR3 sequence is CASSYGERQFF. DNA of the CDR3: TGTGCCAGCAGTTACGGGGAGCGGCAGTTCTTC. This sequence joins TRBV6-2 or TRBV6-3 and TRBJ2-1; possible D gene TRBD2, 5 bases. V was trimmed by 2 bases and J by 12 bases, leaving 8 bases between them. This CDR3 spans 11 amino acids. CDR1 is MNHEY, CDR2 SVGEGT, per germline.